This TCR beta chain was documented in a study of beta chain features in type 1 diabetes. The overall study: Healthy donors and patients had similar age, gender and cell yields. The study, taken as a whole, reports: Researchers report that Type 1 diabetes patients had moderately but significantly shorter TCRB CDR3s across all four CD4+ subsets. Any HLA type influence on TCRB rearrangement was left unresolved here.

The whole isolated RNA underwent reverse transcription, so sequencing captured expressed TCRB transcripts. The assay was immunoSEQ multiplex PCR, and TCRdb's table has in-frame clones only and misses some. This sample has more than 250,000 clones, with approximately 16% found just once. This clone occurred a few times. Its antigen is unidentified. Trimming at V came to 3 bases and at J to 7 bases, leaving 8 bases not matched to a gene. The length of the CDR3 is 15 residues. Germline values: CDR1 SQVTM, CDR2 ANQGSEA. The sequence came from a man younger than 35 with type 1 diabetes. The chain couples TRBV29-1 to TRBJ2-2; 10 nucleotides align to TRBD2. Sequencing was carried out using naive CD4+ T cells from blood. The CDR3 is CSVEVRIAGGGELFF. The CDR3 region has the DNA TGCAGCGTTGAGGTCCGGATAGCGGGGGGCGGGGAGCTGTTTTTT.